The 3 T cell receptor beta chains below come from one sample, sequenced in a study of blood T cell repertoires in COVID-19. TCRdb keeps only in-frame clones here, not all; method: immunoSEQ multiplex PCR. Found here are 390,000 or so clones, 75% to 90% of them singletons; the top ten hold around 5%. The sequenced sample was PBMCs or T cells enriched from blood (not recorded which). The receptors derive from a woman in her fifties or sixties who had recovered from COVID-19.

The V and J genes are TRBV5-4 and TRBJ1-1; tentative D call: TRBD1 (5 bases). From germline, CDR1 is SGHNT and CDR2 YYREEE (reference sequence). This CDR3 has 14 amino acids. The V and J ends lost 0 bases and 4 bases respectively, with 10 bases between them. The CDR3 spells CASSLDRGGTEAFF. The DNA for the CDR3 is TGTGCCAGCAGCTTGGATAGGGGTGGCACTGAAGCTTTCTTT.

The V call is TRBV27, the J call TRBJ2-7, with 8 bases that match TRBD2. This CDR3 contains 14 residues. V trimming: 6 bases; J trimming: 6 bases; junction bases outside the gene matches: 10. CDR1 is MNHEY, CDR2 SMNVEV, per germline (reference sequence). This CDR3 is CASSPSGGPREQYF. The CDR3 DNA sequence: TGTGCCAGCAGCCCCAGCGGGGGCCCCCGCGAGCAGTACTTC.

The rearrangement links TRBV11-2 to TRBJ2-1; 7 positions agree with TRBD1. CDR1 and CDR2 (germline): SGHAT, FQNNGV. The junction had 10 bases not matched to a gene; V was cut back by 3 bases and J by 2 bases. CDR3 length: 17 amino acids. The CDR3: CASSFNPGQLTYNEQFF. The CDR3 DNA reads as TGTGCCAGCAGCTTCAATCCGGGACAGCTCACCTACAATGAGCAGTTCTTC.